One sample yielded the 19 T cell receptor beta chains listed below, sequenced in a study of blood T cells in healthy people across ages. A J-beta primer mix and a sample-barcoded 5' primer were used in a second PCR of roughly 7 to 12 cycles. TCRdb reprocessed the 5' RACE reads with MiXCR, giving one entry per CDR3 protein. The table has about 1.8 million distinct CDR3 sequences, 49% seen once. Material: blood. These receptors all stem from a woman in her forties in good health.

The sample holds one count of this clonotype. V and J are TRBV20-1 and TRBJ2-7, with D perhaps matching TRBD1 (6 bases). The V end lost 4 bases, the J end lost 7 bases, and 23 bases lay between the germline ends. The germline V gene encodes CDR1 DFQATT and CDR2 SNEGSKA (reference sequence). The CDR3 contains 15 residues. In nucleotides, the CDR3 is TGCAGTGCTAAGAGAGGGGGTTTCTCCTACAATGAGCAGTACTTC. Residues: CSAKRGGFSYNEQYF.

The chain joins TRBV14 to TRBJ2-3; maybe TRBD1 (6 bases). From germline, CDR1 is SGHDN and CDR2 FVKESK. Trimming pared 4 bases from V and 2 bases from J, leaving 13 bases between. This CDR3 is built from 15 residues. In DNA form, the CDR3 reads TGTGCCAGCAGCCGTGCAGGGGTTTTCACAGATACGCAGTATTTT. This translates into CASSRAGVFTDTQYF.

About this clonotype itself: An end of the junction does not agree with germline; a read error may underlie this. DNA for the CDR3: TGTGCCAGCAGTCTGTCAGGGGGGTTAGCAGATGCGCAGTATTTT. This gives the protein CASSLSGGLADAQYF. The chain carries TRBV12-3 or TRBV12-4 and TRBJ2-3; possibly TRBD1 for D (7 bases). The CDR3 has 15 amino acids.

The CDR3 nucleotides are TGTGCCAGCAGCTTTTACCGGGAGTACACAGATACGCAGTATTTT. Protein sequence: CASSFYREYTDTQYF. The chain employs TRBV28 and TRBJ2-3, with a possible D match to TRBD2 (6 bases). The V gene's germline CDR1 is MDHEN and CDR2 SYDVKM. This CDR3 contains 15 residues. V was pared by 6 bases and J by 2 bases, with 15 bases between.

This clonotype was observed a few times. The chain recombines TRBV27 with TRBJ2-7, with 7 nucleotides matching TRBD1. The J call is doubtful: the DNA matches TRBJ2-4 better. Germline V gene sequence: CDR1 MNHEY, CDR2 SMNVEV (reference sequence). This CDR3 contains 13 residues. The CDR3 sequence: CASSLLDRNIQYF. For the CDR3, the DNA is TGTGCCAGCAGTTTACTGGACAGGAACATTCAGTACTTC.

The chain has TRBV20-1 and TRBJ1-2, with unresolved D. With 8 bases removed from V and 2 bases from J, the gap between germline ends came to 12 bases. Looked up from germline, CDR1 is DFQATT and CDR2 is SNEGSKA (reference sequence). The CDR3 length is 12 residues. CDR3 nucleotide sequence: TGCAGTTTTAGAGTTGACAACTATGGCTACACCTTC. Translated, it gives CSFRVDNYGYTF.

This clonotype was observed a handful of times. The chain links TRBV20-1 to TRBJ2-1, with TRBD2 identical over 8 bases. After removal of 2 bases from V and 4 bases from J, the junction contained 4 bases not matched to a gene. Germline V lookup: CDR1 DFQATT, CDR2 SNEGSKA (reference sequence). CDR3 size: 14 residues. As DNA, the CDR3 is TGCAGTGCTAGATCCAGCGGGGGTTACAATGAGCAGTTCTTC. Translated, it gives CSARSSGGYNEQFF.

The chain is built from TRBV25-1 and TRBJ1-3; possibly TRBD1 for D (6 bases). This CDR3 region has 17 residues. Deletions cut 1 base from V and 0 bases from J, with 13 bases between. Germline-derived CDR1 and CDR2 are MGHDK and SYGVNS. CDR3 DNA sequence: TGTGCCAGCAGTGAATGGGGGTTACAGGGCTCTGGAAACACCATATATTTT. Its translation: CASSEWGLQGSGNTIYF.

The chain joins TRBV6-5 to TRBJ1-2, with a possible D match to TRBD1 (5 bases). The CDR3 totals 15 residues. Germline CDR1 and CDR2: MNHEY and SVGAGI. The V gene lost 2 bases and the J gene lost 7 bases, with 17 bases spanning the gap. The CDR3 loop reads CASSYNVPGGSGYTF. The CDR3 coding sequence is TGTGCCAGCAGTTACAACGTACCGGGGGGGTCTGGCTACACCTTC.

This clonotype came up a few times. The V gene is TRBV7-2, the J gene TRBJ2-3, with 7 bases fitting TRBD2. The CDR3 length is 13 residues. Losses at the gene ends were 5 bases for V and 6 bases for J; bases not matched to a gene: 5. Germline values: CDR1 SGHTA, CDR2 FQGNSA. The CDR3 DNA follows: TGTGCCAGCAGCAACGAACTAGCGGATACGCAGTATTTT. Amino acid sequence: CASSNELADTQYF.

The table lists this clonotype with a few counts. V gene TRBV10-2 combines with J gene TRBJ2-7, with 8 positions matching TRBD1. CDR1 is WSHSY, CDR2 SAAADI, per germline. Unmatched junction bases numbered 9, after V lost 3 bases and J lost 2 bases. This CDR3 spans 16 amino acids. CDR3 in DNA: TGCGCCAGCAGTGACCCGGGACAGGCAGCAACCTACGAGCAGTACTTC. Protein product: CASSDPGQAATYEQYF.

The V call is TRBV20-1, the J call TRBJ2-3, with 12 nucleotides matching TRBD2. From germline, CDR1 is DFQATT and CDR2 SNEGSKA (reference sequence). The CDR3 spans 19 residues. J lost 2 bases, V lost 5 bases, and 17 bases had no gene match. This chain's CDR3 is CSAPTSGGPIARYTDTQYF. The DNA of the CDR3 is TGCAGTGCTCCCACTAGCGGGGGGCCGATCGCACGATACACAGATACGCAGTATTTT.

The table lists this clonotype with a count of one. The chain recombines TRBV13 with TRBJ1-4; 11 positions match TRBD1. V was pared by 1 base and J by 8 bases, with 3 bases of the junction left unmatched. This CDR3 region has 15 residues. Germline-derived CDR1 and CDR2 are PRHDT and FYEKMQ (reference sequence). The CDR3 loop is CASSLDRTGGEKLFF. In nucleotides, the CDR3 is TGTGCCAGCAGCTTAGACCGGACAGGGGGCGAAAAACTGTTTTTT.

Note on this clonotype: The junction departs from the called germline gene at one end, perhaps through a read error. The V gene is TRBV5-1, the J gene TRBJ1-3, with TRBD1 as a possible D gene (6 bases). The CDR3 is 19 residues long. Germline assignment: CDR1 SGHRS and CDR2 YFSETQ. CDR3 region: CASSLAGERGDLSGNAIYF. The CDR3 region has the DNA TGCGCCAGCAGCTTGGCAGGGGAGCGGGGAGACTTATCTGGAAACGCCATATATTTT.

The chain couples TRBV5-1 to TRBJ2-5; D gene ambiguous. The CDR3 is made up of 13 amino acids. Per germline, CDR1 SGHRS and CDR2 YFSETQ. The V end was cut by 1 base, the J end by 7 bases, with 11 bases between. The CDR3 reads CASSLIQPGTQYF. The CDR3 coding sequence is TGCGCCAGCAGCTTGATTCAGCCCGGGACCCAGTACTTC.

The table lists this clonotype with many counts. The chain employs TRBV25-1 and TRBJ1-5; 8 nucleotides align to TRBD1. V trimming: 4 bases; J trimming: 2 bases; junction bases outside the gene matches: 10. In germline, CDR1 is MGHDK, CDR2 SYGVNS. The CDR3 sequence is 17 residues long. CDR3 nucleotides: TGTGCCAGCAGTGGCAGGGGGCAGGGTTGTGGCAATCAGCCCCAGCATTTT. Translation: CASSGRGQGCGNQPQHF. The full variable domain, rest sourced from reference TRBV25-1 and TRBJ1-5, is EADIYQTPRYLVIGTGKKITLECSQTMGHDKMYWYQQDPGMELHLIHYSYGVNSTEKGDLSSESTVSRIRTEHFPLTLESARPSHTSQYLCASSGRGQGCGNQPQHFGDGTRLSIL.

This clonotype was picked up one time. The chain is built from TRBV7-9 and TRBJ2-1, with 8 bases that match TRBD1. Germline CDR1 reads SEHNR; CDR2 reads FQNEAQ (reference sequence). There are 11 residues in the CDR3. The V and J ends lost 11 bases and 7 bases, in that order; junction bases with no gene match: 4. CDR3 sequence (DNA): TGTGCCGTTCAGGGGGCGAATGAGCAGTTCTTC. It codes for CAVQGANEQFF.

The chain employs TRBV10-3 and TRBJ1-1; D not resolved. This CDR3 is 12 amino acids long. V lost 5 bases, J lost 4 bases, and 8 bases lay in between. CDR1 is ENHRY, CDR2 SYGVKD, per germline. For the CDR3, the DNA is TGTGCCATCAGTTCCGGGATCACTGAAGCTTTCTTT. Translating gives CAISSGITEAFF.

This clonotype has a handful of counts. The chain combines TRBV28 with TRBJ2-4; D may be TRBD1 (5 bases). CDR1 MDHEN and CDR2 SYDVKM come from the germline V gene. The CDR3 is 13 residues long. V lost 5 bases and J 4 bases, leaving 9 bases between the germline ends. The CDR3 nucleotides read TGTGCCAGCAGTCCGGACACGAAAAACATTCAGTACTTC. This translates into CASSPDTKNIQYF.